This passage covers 3 T cell receptor beta chains from one sample sequenced in a study of beta chain features in type 1 diabetes. General observations from the study: Researchers report that Type 1 diabetes patients had moderately but significantly shorter TCRB CDR3s across all four CD4+ subsets.

Expressed TCRB transcripts were sequenced after all isolated RNA was converted to cDNA. Assay used: immunoSEQ multiplex PCR; TCRdb lists only in-frame clones, some missing. The sample lists under 200,000 clones, about 8.3% seen once, with more than 0.45% in the top ten. These receptors have no known antigen. Sequencing was performed on central memory CD4+ T cells from blood. The receptor set was obtained from a woman between 18 and 29 years old with type 1 diabetes.

This clone came up a few times. The sample carries other DNA sequences with the same CDR3. The rearrangement joins TRBV7-2 to TRBJ2-7; TRBD2 matches at 7 bases. The germline gives CDR1 SGHTA, CDR2 FQGNSA. The CDR3 has 12 amino acids. After removal of 1 base from V and 7 bases from J, the junction contained 1 base not matched to a gene. The CDR3 DNA reads as TGTGCCAGCAGCTTAGGGGGAGGGGAGCAGTACTTC. As protein: CASSLGGGEQYF.

This rearrangement joins TRBV7-9 to TRBJ2-5, with TRBD2 matching 13 bases. V lost 3 bases, J lost 5 bases, and 3 bases stayed unmatched. The CDR3 extends over 15 amino acids. Germline CDR1 reads SEHNR; CDR2 reads FQNEAQ (reference sequence). In nucleotides, the CDR3 is TGTGCCAGCAGCTTCCCGACTAGCGGGGGGGAGACCCAGTACTTC. Residues: CASSFPTSGGETQYF.

This clone was found a few times. The rearrangement uses TRBV6-6 and TRBJ1-2; D ambiguous. The V gene's germline CDR1 is MNHNY and CDR2 SVGAGI (reference sequence). With 5 bases removed from V and 3 bases from J, the gap between germline ends came to 13 bases. The CDR3 has 14 amino acids. As DNA, the CDR3 is TGTGCCAGCAGTCCGCCGACGGGGTACTATGGCTACACCTTC. This encodes CASSPPTGYYGYTF.